These T cell receptor beta chains were read from a single sample in a study of tumor-infiltrating lymphocytes in glioblastoma multiforme. One entry per CDR3 protein results from TCRdb running MiXCR on the multiplex PCR reads. The sample holds approximately 30,000 distinct CDR3 sequences, approximately 60% seen once. Sequenced sample: brain tumor tissue. All receptors derive from a male donor with glioblastoma. CDR3s include the opening cysteine and the closing phenylalanine or tryptophan. D genes are given only for firm matches. Clone size is shown for a subset of rows, as once, few, many or a class of expanded clone.

CDR3aa	CDR3nt	d_gene	j_gene	v_gene	abundance
CSSRNVAGSHEQYF	TGCTCCAGCAGAAACGTGGCAGGGTCCCACGAGCAGTACTTC	NA	TRBJ2-7	TRBV5-1	NA
CASTPPGRNTGELFF	TGTGCCAGCACCCCCCCGGGGAGGAACACCGGGGAGCTGTTTTTT	NA	TRBJ2-2	TRBV5-5	NA
CSVEPLVGEAFF	TGCAGCGTTGAACCGCTCGTGGGGGAAGCTTTCTTT	NA	TRBJ1-1	TRBV29-1	NA
CASSYGGNTEASF	TGTGCCAGCAGTTATGGGGGGAACACTGAAGCTTCGTTT	NA	TRBJ1-1	TRBV6-1	NA
CASSLETDTDTQYF	TGTGCCAGCAGCTTGGAAACGGATACAGATACGCAGTATTTT	NA	TRBJ2-3	TRBV5-5	NA
CASSVGHQKETQYF	TGTGCCAGCAGCGTGGGACACCAGAAAGAGACCCAGTACTTC	NA	TRBJ2-5	TRBV11-2	few
CSVATGTLYGYIF	NA	NA	TRBJ1-2	TRBV29-1	NA
CASCYSRSGELVF	TGTGCCAGCTGTTACTCTAGGTCCGGGGAGCTGGTTTTT	NA	TRBJ2-2	TRBV6-2/TRBV6-3	NA
CASSLAMTATNYGYTF	TGTGCCAGCAGCTTAGCGATGACAGCAACTAACTATGGCTACACCTTC	NA	TRBJ1-2	TRBV7-8	many
CSAMRDFLAYEQCF	TGCAGTGCTATGCGGGACTTCCTCGCCTACGAGCAGTGCTTC	NA	TRBJ2-7	TRBV20-1	NA
CSARRSLRQVGYGQYF	TGCAGTGCTAGAAGATCCCTGCGACAGGTGGGCTACGGGCAGTACTTC	NA	TRBJ2-7	TRBV20-1	few
CSIVRLAGDRVTYEHYF	TGCAGCATTGTTCGGCTAGCGGGAGATAGGGTAACCTACGAGCATTACTTC	TRBD2	TRBJ2-7	TRBV29-1	NA
CSASGFGSPLHF	TGCAGTGCTAGTGGGTTCGGCTCACCCCTCCACTTT	NA	TRBJ1-6	TRBV20-1	many
CASATEDPGNTIYF	TGTGCCAGCGCCACAGAGGATCCTGGAAACACCATATATTTT	NA	TRBJ1-3	TRBV6-1	many
CASSEGGGYEQFF	TGTGCCAGCAGTGAGGGGGGGGGGTATGAGCAGTTCTTC	TRBD2	TRBJ2-1	TRBV2	few
CASSYSPGGQYF	TGTGCCAGCAGTTACTCGCCTGGTGGGCAGTACTTC	NA	TRBJ2-7	TRBV6-6	NA
CSTGTAGDNVLTF	TGTAGTACCGGGACGGCTGGGGACAACGTCCTGACTTTC	NA	TRBJ2-6	TRBV20-1	NA
CSARGAQIGITEFF	TGCAGTGCTAGAGGGGCCCAGATAGGGATCACGGAGTTCTTC	NA	TRBJ2-1	TRBV20-1	few
CASSSRLAGRYNEQFF	TGTGCCAGCAGCTCCAGACTAGCGGGAAGATACAATGAGCAGTTCTTC	TRBD2	TRBJ2-1	TRBV5-4	many
CSVTPGGHTHEQYF	TGCAGCGTCACTCCCGGCGGACATACCCACGAGCAGTACTTC	NA	TRBJ2-7	TRBV29-1	NA
CATSDSSGGETQYF	TGTGCCACCAGTGACTCCTCCGGAGGGGAGACCCAGTACTTC	NA	TRBJ2-5	TRBV24-1	many
CSHWTGSYNEQFF	TGCAGTCACTGGACAGGCTCCTACAATGAGCAGTTCTTC	TRBD1	TRBJ2-1	TRBV29-1	many
CASSIGGSRTDTQYF	TGTGCCAGTAGTATAGGAGGGTCCCGCACAGATACGCAGTATTTT	NA	TRBJ2-3	TRBV19	few
CASSATGMVPQHF	TGTGCCAGCAGTGCGACAGGGATGGTGCCCCAGCATTTT	TRBD1	TRBJ1-5	TRBV12-3/TRBV12-4	medium-sized